This T cell receptor beta chain was captured in a study of metastatic and nonmetastatic thyroid tumors. Not a single patient had been given any form of treatment at any point before undergoing thyroid surgery. TCRdb re-processed the PCR reads through MiXCR. Of about 21,000 clones listed, around 20% were seen once; the top ten hold approximately 21%. The CDR3 length is 15 residues. Per the germline V gene, CDR1 is SGHVS and CDR2 is FQNEAQ. Between the trimmed V and J ends, which lost 5 bases and 5 bases, there was a span of 15 bases. This clonotype was sampled from a male donor with papillary thyroid cancer or a benign thyroid nodule (not recorded which). Some clones in this sample may be carry-over from other donors' samples. The specimen was blood. The chain employs TRBV7-8 and TRBJ1-4; weak D call: TRBD1 (6 bases). The CDR3 DNA reads TGTGCCAGCAGCCCACCGGGACACCGAAATGAAAAACTGTTTTTT. It codes for CASSPPGHRNEKLFF.